Presented here are 13 T cell receptor beta chains from one specimen sequenced in a study of blood T cell repertoires in COVID-19 (dated by TCRdb to the early 2020s). Libraries were prepared through the immunoSEQ multiplex PCR assay. TCRdb mirrors the immuneACCESS table, restricted to in-frame sequences. Some clones are absent from its copies; in checked studies, under half trace to an unresolved V gene, and the reason for the others is unknown. Counted in this sample were 250,000 to 350,000 clones; about four fifths of them appeared once. The top ten constitute approximately 1.5% of the sample. Sequencing was performed on peripheral blood. The receptors were sampled from a human donor with COVID-19, enrolled during active disease. The donor label of this sample is uncertain.

This clone was observed once. The chain combines TRBV10-3 with TRBJ2-1; TRBD2 agrees at 7 bases. Germline-derived CDR1 and CDR2 are ENHRY and SYGVKD. This CDR3 is 13 amino acids long. V was clipped by 5 bases and J by 8 bases; unmatched bases: 6. CDR3: CAISRLGRDEQFF. The CDR3 nucleotides read TGTGCCATCAGTAGACTAGGGAGGGATGAGCAGTTCTTC.

This clone has a single count. The V and J genes are TRBV24-1 and TRBJ1-2; D gene uncertain. Trimming stripped 2 bases from V and 1 base from J, with 4 bases between. The CDR3 runs to 13 residues. The germline gives CDR1 KGHDR, CDR2 SFDVKD. CDR3 coding DNA: TGTGCCACCAGTGATTCTTATAACTATGGCTACACCTTC. Encoded protein: CATSDSYNYGYTF.

V is TRBV19 and J is TRBJ2-6; D uncertain. Germline values: CDR1 LNHDA, CDR2 SQIVND (reference sequence). Trimming removed 6 bases at V and 1 base at J, with 7 bases between. The CDR3 length is 14 residues. CDR3 bases: TGTGCCAGTAGGACGACTTCTGGGGCCAACGTCCTGACTTTC. Protein: CASRTTSGANVLTF.

The V gene is TRBV6-1, the J gene TRBJ2-7; D is undetermined. CDR3 size: 13 residues. The germline V gene encodes CDR1 MNHNS and CDR2 SASEGT. V dropped 2 bases and J dropped 3 bases, with 8 bases sitting between them. CDR3 coding DNA: TGTGCCAGCAGTGAATCCCGGTACTACGAGCAGTACTTC. It codes for CASSESRYYEQYF.

The chain couples TRBV27 to TRBJ2-1, with 9 nucleotides matching TRBD2. Germline CDR1 is MNHEY and CDR2 is SMNVEV (reference sequence). The CDR3 contains 16 residues. The junction had 11 bases not matched to a gene; V was cut back by 6 bases and J by 5 bases. The DNA of the CDR3 is TGTGCCAGCAGCTTTTACGCGGGAGGGCCGCACAATGAGCAGTTCTTC. This codes for CASSFYAGGPHNEQFF.

The chain joins TRBV19 to TRBJ2-1, with 7 bases identical to TRBD2. Per germline, CDR1 LNHDA and CDR2 SQIVND (reference sequence). V lost 4 bases to trimming and J lost 8 bases; unmatched junction nucleotides: 8. The CDR3 is 14 amino acids. DNA of the CDR3: TGTGCCAGTAGTAGACTAGCCAGAGGCGATGAGCAGTTCTTC. Protein product: CASSRLARGDEQFF.

The rearrangement uses TRBV30 and TRBJ1-1; D possibly corresponds to TRBD1 (5 bases). This CDR3 is 13 amino acids long. V lost 3 bases to trimming and J lost 5 bases, with 13 bases between them. CDR1 is GTSNPN and CDR2 is SVGIG in the germline V gene (reference sequence). The CDR3 here is CAWSPTGGTEAFF. Here the CDR3 DNA reads TGTGCCTGGAGCCCGACGGGGGGAACTGAAGCTTTCTTT.

CDR3 sequence: CSSPGGAGTEAFF. The CDR3 DNA reads as TGCAGCTCCCCTGGGGGGGCTGGTACTGAAGCTTTCTTT. This chain links TRBV29-1 with TRBJ1-1; tentatively, D is TRBD1 (6 bases). Germline CDR1 SQVTM, CDR2 ANQGSEA. The CDR3 spans 13 residues. With 8 bases removed from V and 5 bases from J, the gap between germline ends came to 18 bases.

This chain connects TRBV23-1 to TRBJ1-3; no definite D call. TRBV23-1 is treated as an ORF (open reading frame) with a function not yet certain. V dropped 6 bases and J dropped 0 bases, with 15 bases sitting between them. The CDR3 has 16 amino acids. CDR3 nucleotide sequence: TGCGCCAGCAGCCCTAACTTGCCCAACTCTGGAAACACCATATATTTT. Translating gives CASSPNLPNSGNTIYF.

This chain joins TRBV7-9 and TRBJ2-3, with a possible D match to TRBD2 (6 bases). Germline V lookup: CDR1 SEHNR, CDR2 FQNEAQ (reference sequence). V lost 5 bases to trimming and J lost 0 bases, with 12 bases between them. CDR3 size: 15 residues. In nucleotides, the CDR3 is TGTGCCAGCAGCCCTGAGGCGGGAAGCACAGATACGCAGTATTTT. Its translation is CASSPEAGSTDTQYF.

The chain employs TRBV5-1 and TRBJ2-3, with TRBD2 identical over 11 bases. The V gene's germline CDR1 is SGHRS and CDR2 YFSETQ. Trimming removed 4 bases from V and 4 bases from J; junction bases left unmatched: 2. The CDR3 spans 14 residues. CDR3: CASSQGLAADTQYF. In nucleotides, the CDR3 is TGCGCCAGCAGCCAGGGACTAGCGGCAGATACGCAGTATTTT. Combining the CDR3 with reference TRBV5-1 and TRBJ2-3 gives the whole variable domain KAGVTQTPRYLIKTRGQQVTLSCSPISGHRSVSWYQQTPGQGLQFLFEYFSETQRNKGNFPGRFSGRQFSNSRSEMNVSTLELGDSALYLCASSQGLAADTQYFGPGTRLTVL.

This clone was counted a few times. The genes are TRBV7-9 and TRBJ1-3; D gene uncertain. Germline CDR1 is SEHNR and CDR2 is FQNEAQ (reference sequence). The V end lost 2 bases, the J end lost 3 bases, and 2 bases lay between the germline ends. CDR3 size: 12 residues. CDR3 sequence: CASSLLGNTIYF. The CDR3 coding sequence is TGTGCCAGCAGCTTACTTGGAAACACCATATATTTT.

The chain employs TRBV2 and TRBJ2-1, with 8 bases matching TRBD2. Germline assignment: CDR1 SNHLY and CDR2 FYNNEI. This CDR3 contains 14 residues. J was trimmed by 4 bases and V by 7 bases; bases with no gene match: 6. This CDR3 reads CASTATSAYNEQFF. In nucleotides, the CDR3 is TGTGCCAGCACCGCGACTAGCGCTTACAATGAGCAGTTCTTC.